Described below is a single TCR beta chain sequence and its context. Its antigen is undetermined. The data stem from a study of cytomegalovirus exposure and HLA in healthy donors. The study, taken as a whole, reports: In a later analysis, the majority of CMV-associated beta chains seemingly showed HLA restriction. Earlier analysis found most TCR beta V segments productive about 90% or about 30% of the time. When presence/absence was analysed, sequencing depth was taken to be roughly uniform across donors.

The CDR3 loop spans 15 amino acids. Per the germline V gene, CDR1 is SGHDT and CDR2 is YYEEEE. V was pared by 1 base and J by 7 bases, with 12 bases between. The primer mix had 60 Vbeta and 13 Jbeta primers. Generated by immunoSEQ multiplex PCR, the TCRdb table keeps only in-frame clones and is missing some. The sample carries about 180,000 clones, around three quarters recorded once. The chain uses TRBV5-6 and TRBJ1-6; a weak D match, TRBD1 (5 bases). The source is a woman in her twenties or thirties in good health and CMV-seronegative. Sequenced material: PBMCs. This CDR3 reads CASSLHRIYNSPLHF. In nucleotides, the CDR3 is TGTGCCAGCAGCTTGCACAGGATCTACAATTCACCCCTCCACTTT.